Below are 18 T cell receptor beta chains sequenced from a single sample in a study of a mutant IDH1 vaccine in newly diagnosed glioma. Their target antigens are unknown. Profiled with immunoSEQ multiplex PCR; TCRdb holds only in-frame clones, not every one. The profile shows some 38,000 clones, around 82% of them singletons. The time point denotes: week 5, during vaccination. A 20-mer mutant IDH1 peptide at 300 ug was injected subcutaneously with topical imiquimod. Sequences were derived from PBMCs, sampled from a glioma patient whose treatment included an IDH1 peptide vaccine. The receptors come from a man between 35 and 55 years old with glioma.

The count of this clone is one. V gene TRBV4-2 combines with J gene TRBJ1-6; no clear D gene. Germline loops: CDR1 LGHNA, CDR2 YNFKEQ. V gave up 0 bases and J gave up 7 bases, with 7 bases separating them. This CDR3 contains 14 residues. CDR3 loop: CASSQDKLNSPLHF. As DNA, the CDR3 is TGTGCCAGCAGCCAAGATAAATTGAATTCACCCCTCCACTTT.

This chain joins TRBV7-2 and TRBJ1-2, with TRBD1 as a possible D gene (5 bases). The CDR3 totals 14 residues. Germline CDR1 SGHTA, CDR2 FQGNSA. V shed 2 bases and J shed 3 bases, with 10 bases lying between them. This chain's CDR3 is CASSLYEGYYGYTF. The CDR3 DNA is TGTGCCAGCAGCTTATACGAGGGGTACTATGGCTACACCTTC.

The V call is TRBV2, the J call TRBJ1-1; tentative D call: TRBD1 (5 bases). The germline V gene has CDR1 SNHLY and CDR2 FYNNEI. CDR3 length equals 15 residues. Trimming removed 7 bases from V and 1 base from J, with 16 bases in between. The CDR3: CASKSRVWENTEAFF. The CDR3, as DNA: TGTGCCAGCAAAAGCAGGGTTTGGGAGAACACTGAAGCTTTCTTT.

The chain carries TRBV29-1 and TRBJ1-6; D remains unclear. The CDR3 length is 13 residues. The germline V and J ends were trimmed by 4 bases and 5 bases, with 9 bases remaining between them. Germline V gene lookup returns CDR1 SQVTM and CDR2 ANQGSEA. Here the CDR3 DNA reads TGCAGCGTTGCACTTCAAGATAATTCACCCCTCCACTTT. Encoded protein: CSVALQDNSPLHF. The variable domain in full, with the rest retrieved from reference TRBV29-1 and TRBJ1-6, is SAVISQKPSRDICQRGTSLTIQCQVDSQVTMMFWYRQQPGQSLTLIATANQGSEATYESGFVIDKFPISRPNLTFSTLTVSNMSPEDSSIYLCSVALQDNSPLHFGNGTRLTVT.

This clone was seen more than once but under ten times. The gene calls are TRBV7-9 and TRBJ2-1; possible D gene TRBD1, 5 bases. The germline CDR1 and CDR2 sequences are SEHNR and FQNEAQ (reference sequence). V lost 2 bases and J lost 7, with 15 bases in between. CDR3 size: 15 residues. This CDR3 is CASSLQGNLKNEQFF. In nucleotides, the CDR3 is TGTGCCAGCAGCTTACAGGGAAATTTGAAGAATGAGCAGTTCTTC.

V and J are TRBV6-1 and TRBJ1-1, with D uncertain. V dropped 11 bases and J dropped 6 bases, with 10 bases sitting between them. Germline CDR1 MNHNS, CDR2 SASEGT. CDR3 length: 10 amino acids. In DNA, the CDR3 is TGTGCCTTGGGGTCGGCTGAAGCTTTCTTT. As protein: CALGSAEAFF.

The rearrangement joins TRBV19 to TRBJ2-2, with 8 bases aligning to TRBD1. The CDR3 length is 16 residues. The ends lost 4 bases at V and 4 bases at J; junction bases unmatched: 8. Looked up from germline, CDR1 is LNHDA and CDR2 is SQIVND (reference sequence). The CDR3 nucleotides are TGTGCCAGTAGTAATCCAGGGGGCGCGACCACCGGGGAGCTGTTTTTT. Its translation is CASSNPGGATTGELFF.

The chain uses TRBV7-2 and TRBJ1-1, with unresolved D. This CDR3 is 11 amino acids long. Germline V gene data show CDR1 as SGHTA and CDR2 as FQGNSA. The ends were cut back, 6 bases at V and 3 bases at J, with 5 bases in the middle. The CDR3 here is CASREHTEAFF. Here the CDR3 DNA reads TGTGCCAGCAGGGAGCACACTGAAGCTTTCTTT. Variable domain in full (rest from reference TRBV7-2 and TRBJ1-1): GAGVSQSPSNKVTEKGKDVELRCDPISGHTALYWYRQSLGQGLEFLIYFQGNSAPDKSGLPSDRFSAERTGGSVSTLTIQRTQQEDSAVYLCASREHTEAFFGQGTRLTVV.

This rearrangement joins TRBV7-8 to TRBJ2-3; the D is unclear. The CDR3 length is 15 residues. CDR1 SGHVS and CDR2 FQNEAQ come from the germline V gene. Between the trimmed V and J ends, which lost 2 bases and 5 bases, there was a span of 14 bases. In DNA form, the CDR3 reads TGTGCCAGCAGCTTATCTAGTCGACCTGAAGATACGCAGTATTTT. Translated: CASSLSSRPEDTQYF.

This clone was observed a single time. This chain joins TRBV30 and TRBJ2-1; TRBD1 matches 8 bases. The CDR3 extends over 16 amino acids. The V and J ends lost 2 bases and 9 bases, in that order; junction bases with no gene match: 15. Germline-derived CDR1 and CDR2 are GTSNPN and SVGIG (reference sequence). Here the CDR3 DNA reads TGTGCCTGGAGTCGACAAAACAGGGGGGTTATCGGTGAGCAGTTCTTC. It specifies CAWSRQNRGVIGEQFF.

The chain uses TRBV5-1 and TRBJ2-3; the match to TRBD1 covers 11 bases. Germline V gene lookup returns CDR1 SGHRS and CDR2 YFSETQ. CDR3 length: 16 amino acids. The trim removed 3 bases at V and 3 bases at J, leaving 6 bases unmatched. The CDR3 reads CASSSSGTGGTDTQYF. The CDR3 DNA reads TGCGCCAGCAGCTCCTCCGGGACAGGGGGGACAGATACGCAGTATTTT.

This clone was seen a single time. The chain recombines TRBV6-1 with TRBJ2-7; 10 bases agree with TRBD2. CDR3 length: 17 amino acids. Trimming at V came to 4 bases and at J to 1 base, leaving 10 bases not matched to a gene. Germline CDR1 reads MNHNS; CDR2 reads SASEGT. CDR3 protein: CASSVGLAGDFSYEQYF. The CDR3 DNA is TGTGCCAGCAGTGTTGGGCTAGCGGGGGATTTTTCCTACGAGCAGTACTTC.

This chain connects TRBV4-1 to TRBJ2-2, with 9 positions matching TRBD2. The CDR3 consists of 17 residues. V gave up 0 bases and J gave up 7 bases; unmatched junction bases: 9. Per the germline V gene, CDR1 is MGHRA and CDR2 is YSYEKL. This CDR3 is CASSQDWRGGGVGELFF. The CDR3 DNA is TGCGCCAGCAGCCAAGATTGGCGGGGGGGCGGTGTCGGGGAGCTGTTTTTT.

The chain combines TRBV14 with TRBJ1-3; unclear D gene. The CDR3 has 16 residues. CDR1 and CDR2 from the germline V gene are SGHDN and FVKESK. V lost 5 bases and J 3 bases, leaving 17 bases between the germline ends. The DNA for the CDR3 is TGTGCCAGCAGCAAAACGACCTTCTCGGTTGGAAACACCATATATTTT. Encoded protein: CASSKTTFSVGNTIYF.

The V call is TRBV6-1, the J call TRBJ1-5; D call uncertain. The CDR3 runs 14 residues. Germline V gene data show CDR1 as MNHNS and CDR2 as SASEGT. V shed 2 bases and J shed 7 bases, with 12 bases lying between them. As DNA, the CDR3 is TGTGCCAGCAGTGAACTGGGGATAGGGCAGCCCCAGCATTTT. Residues: CASSELGIGQPQHF.

The chain employs TRBV7-8 and TRBJ2-7, with D possibly being TRBD1 or TRBD2 (7 bases each). The CDR3 loop spans 16 amino acids. Trimming pared 1 base from V and 3 bases from J, leaving 16 bases between. CDR1 SGHVS and CDR2 FQNEAQ come from the germline V gene. This chain's CDR3 is CASSLDLAGGVYEQYF. The CDR3 DNA sequence: TGTGCCAGCAGCTTAGATCTGGCAGGGGGGGTCTACGAGCAGTACTTC.

CDR3 residues: CASSYGQGGNQPQHF. The CDR3 DNA sequence: TGTGCCAGCTCATACGGACAGGGAGGCAATCAGCCCCAGCATTTT. The chain carries TRBV18 and TRBJ1-5, with TRBD1 matching over 8 bases. CDR1 and CDR2 (germline): KGHSH, LQKENI. This CDR3 has 15 residues. The V segment lost 5 bases and the J segment 2 bases; nucleotides outside the gene matches: 5.

This chain joins TRBV6-6 and TRBJ2-2; no clear D gene. This CDR3 contains 15 residues. CDR1 is MNHNY and CDR2 is SVGAGI in the germline V gene (reference sequence). Trimming pared 0 bases from V and 1 base from J, leaving 6 bases between. The CDR3 nucleotides read TGTGCCAGCAGTTACTCGAGAGGGAACACCGGGGAGCTGTTTTTT. Its translation is CASSYSRGNTGELFF.